This TCR beta chain comes out of a study of cytomegalovirus exposure and HLA in healthy donors. Findings and limits, study-wide: What TCR beta sequences reportedly achieved was accurate prediction of HLA-A and HLA-B alleles in most subjects. The study assumed roughly uniform donor sequencing depth for presence/absence analyses. Within the data, a cluster of highly shared sequence variants was likely a sequencing artifact.

As concerns this clone: Its matching antigen is unknown.

There are 15 residues in the CDR3. V lost 2 bases to trimming and J lost 8 bases; unmatched junction nucleotides: 8. From germline, CDR1 is SGHRS and CDR2 YFSETQ. Primers included in the PCR were 60 Vbeta and 13 Jbeta primers. Assay used: immunoSEQ multiplex PCR; TCRdb lists only in-frame clones, some missing. This sample's table has 150,000 or so clones. Input material: PBMCs. This clonotype was obtained from a woman aged 55-70 years in good health and CMV-seronegative. The genes are TRBV5-1 and TRBJ1-4; 8 nucleotides align to TRBD1. DNA for the CDR3: TGCGCCAGCAGCTTTCAGGGGGCGCGAGGGGAAAAACTGTTTTTT. Translation gives CASSFQGARGEKLFF.